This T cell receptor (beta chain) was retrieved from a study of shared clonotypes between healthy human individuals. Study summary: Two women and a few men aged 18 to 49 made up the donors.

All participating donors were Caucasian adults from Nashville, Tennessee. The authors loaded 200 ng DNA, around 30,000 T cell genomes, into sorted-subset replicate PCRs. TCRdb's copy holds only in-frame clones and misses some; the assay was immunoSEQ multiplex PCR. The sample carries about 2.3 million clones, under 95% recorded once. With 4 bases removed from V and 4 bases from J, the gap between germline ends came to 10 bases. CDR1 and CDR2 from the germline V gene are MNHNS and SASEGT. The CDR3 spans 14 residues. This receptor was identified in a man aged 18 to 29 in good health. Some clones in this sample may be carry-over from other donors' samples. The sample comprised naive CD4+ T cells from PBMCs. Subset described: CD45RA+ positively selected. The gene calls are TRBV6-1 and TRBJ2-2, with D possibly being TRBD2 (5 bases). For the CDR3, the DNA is TGTGCCAGCAGTGCAATCGAGGGCACCGGGGAGCTGTTTTTT. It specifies CASSAIEGTGELFF.